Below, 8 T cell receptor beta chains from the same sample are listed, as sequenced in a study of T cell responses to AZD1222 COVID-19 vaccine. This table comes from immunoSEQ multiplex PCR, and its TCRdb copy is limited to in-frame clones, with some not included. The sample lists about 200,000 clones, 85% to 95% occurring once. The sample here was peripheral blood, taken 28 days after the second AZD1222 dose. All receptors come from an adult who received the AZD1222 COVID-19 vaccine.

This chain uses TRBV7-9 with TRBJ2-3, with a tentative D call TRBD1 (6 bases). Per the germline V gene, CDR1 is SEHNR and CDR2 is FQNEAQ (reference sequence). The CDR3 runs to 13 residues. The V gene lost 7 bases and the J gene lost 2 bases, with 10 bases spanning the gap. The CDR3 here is CASNVGATDTQYF. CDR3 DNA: TGTGCCAGCAACGTGGGGGCCACAGATACGCAGTATTTT.

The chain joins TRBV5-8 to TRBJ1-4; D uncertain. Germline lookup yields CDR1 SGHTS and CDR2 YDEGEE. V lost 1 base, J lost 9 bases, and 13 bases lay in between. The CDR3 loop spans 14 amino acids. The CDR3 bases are TGTGCCAGCAGCTTGAACAGACCCATCCAAAAACTGTTTTTT. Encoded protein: CASSLNRPIQKLFF.

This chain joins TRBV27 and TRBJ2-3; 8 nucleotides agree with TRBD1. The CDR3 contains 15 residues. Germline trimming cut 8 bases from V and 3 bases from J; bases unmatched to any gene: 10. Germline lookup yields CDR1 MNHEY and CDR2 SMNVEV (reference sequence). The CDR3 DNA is TGTGCCAGCCACGAGTTGGGACAGGAGACAGATACGCAGTATTTT. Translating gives CASHELGQETDTQYF.

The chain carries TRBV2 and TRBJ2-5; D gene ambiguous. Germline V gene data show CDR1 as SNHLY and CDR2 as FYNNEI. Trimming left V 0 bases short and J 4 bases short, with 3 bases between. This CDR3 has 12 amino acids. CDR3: CASSEAGETQYF. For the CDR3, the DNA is TGTGCCAGCAGTGAAGCGGGAGAGACCCAGTACTTC. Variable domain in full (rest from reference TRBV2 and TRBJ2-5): EPEVTQTPSHQVTQMGQEVILRCVPISNHLYFYWYRQILGQKVEFLVSFYNNEISEKSEIFDDQFSVERPDGSNFTLKIRSTKLEDSAMYFCASSEAGETQYFGPGTRLLVL.

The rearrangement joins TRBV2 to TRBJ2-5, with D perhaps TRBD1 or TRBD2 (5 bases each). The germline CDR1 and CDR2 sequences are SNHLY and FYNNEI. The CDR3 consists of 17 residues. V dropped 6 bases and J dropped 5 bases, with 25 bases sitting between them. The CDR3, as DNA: TGTGCCAGCAGGGGAGCTCCGGGCTTACCCGAGGGGGAGACCCAGTACTTC. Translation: CASRGAPGLPEGETQYF.

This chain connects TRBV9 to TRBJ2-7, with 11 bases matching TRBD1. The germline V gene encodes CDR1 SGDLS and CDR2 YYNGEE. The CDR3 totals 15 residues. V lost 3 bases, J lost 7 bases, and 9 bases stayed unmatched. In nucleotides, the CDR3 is TGTGCCAGCAGCGCCAAGGACAGGGGGCTGTGGGAGCAGTACTTC. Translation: CASSAKDRGLWEQYF.

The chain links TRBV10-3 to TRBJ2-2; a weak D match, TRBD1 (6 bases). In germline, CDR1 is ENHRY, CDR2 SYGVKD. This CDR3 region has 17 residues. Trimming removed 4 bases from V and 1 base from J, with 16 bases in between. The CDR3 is CAISAFLQGQNTGELFF. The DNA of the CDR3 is TGTGCCATCAGTGCGTTTCTCCAGGGGCAGAACACCGGGGAGCTGTTTTTT.

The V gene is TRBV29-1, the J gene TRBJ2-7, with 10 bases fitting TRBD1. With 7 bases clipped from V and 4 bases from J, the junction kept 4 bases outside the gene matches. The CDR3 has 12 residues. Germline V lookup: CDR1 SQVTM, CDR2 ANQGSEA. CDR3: CSATGGEYEQYF. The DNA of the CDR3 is TGCAGCGCGACAGGGGGCGAGTACGAGCAGTACTTC.